The 28 T cell receptor beta chains presented below share a single source sample, sequenced in a study of tumor and adjacent non-tumor tissue in lung cancer. The template was RNA from unsorted bulk tissue. Three rounds of nested PCR, following a modified ARM-PCR protocol, produced the TCRbeta library. TCRdb reprocessed the multiplex PCR reads with MiXCR, giving one entry per CDR3 protein. The sample has some 120,000 distinct CDR3 sequences; 66% are singletons. Material for sequencing was lung tumor tissue. These receptor sequences come from a man aged 30 to 39 with non-small cell lung cancer.

This clonotype was counted many times. The rearrangement links TRBV6-1 to TRBJ1-1; D gene uncertain. The CDR3 is 13 amino acids. Germline V gene data show CDR1 as MNHNS and CDR2 as SASEGT. With 1 base removed from V and 5 bases from J, the gap between germline ends came to 8 bases. CDR3 DNA sequence: TGTGCCAGCAGTGAAGATTGGGAGACTGAAGCTTTCTTT. Translation: CASSEDWETEAFF.

This clonotype was counted between two and nine times. This may be a read error: a much more frequent sequence differs by one nucleotide. The rearrangement links TRBV12-3 or TRBV12-4 to TRBJ1-1; D remains ambiguous. CDR3 length equals 13 residues. Trimming removed 0 bases at V and 0 bases at J, with 2 bases between. The CDR3 nucleotides read TGTGCCAGCAGTTTAGCAGTGAACACTGAAGCTTTCTTT. Protein: CASSLAVNTEAFF.

Notes on this clonotype: At one of its ends the junction is not consistent with the germline gene, which may arise from a read error. This chain links TRBV5-1 with TRBJ2-1; 10 bases are a match to TRBD2. The CDR3 covers 15 residues. Germline-derived CDR1 and CDR2 are SGHRS and YFSETQ. Here the CDR3 reads CANSLSLAGAGEQFF. The CDR3 DNA reads as TGCGCCAACAGCTTGTCGCTAGCGGGAGCGGGTGAGCAGTTCTTC.

The V gene is TRBV4-3, the J gene TRBJ1-2; D is undetermined. Trimming left V 4 bases short and J 12 bases short, with 24 bases between. The germline CDR1 and CDR2 sequences are LGHNA and YSLEER. CDR3 length: 15 residues. CDR3 nucleotide sequence: TGCGCCAGCAGCCCCACCAGGAGATCTAACTATGGTCACACCTTC. Its translation: CASSPTRRSNYGHTF.

Worth noting for this clonotype: The junction differs from germline at one of its ends, possibly a read error. This chain's CDR3 is CASSQEPGTLNTESIF. CDR3 nucleotide sequence: TGCGCCAGCAGCCAAGAGCCGGGGACATTGAACACTGAATCTATCTTT. The genes are TRBV4-1 and TRBJ1-1; weak D call: TRBD1 (6 bases). This CDR3 has 16 amino acids. CDR1 is MGHRA and CDR2 is YSYEKL in the germline V gene.

Comment on this clonotype: This may arise from a read error, as a much more abundant clone is one base away. The CDR3, as DNA: TGTGCCCTACGACAGGGGAGCAATCGGCCCCAGCATTTT. Translating it yields CALRQGSNRPQHF. The V call is TRBV10-3, the J call TRBJ1-5; 8 bases match TRBD1. This CDR3 is built from 13 residues. Germline lookup yields CDR1 ENHRY and CDR2 SYGVKD.

For this clonotype: Mismatch with germline at one junction end may stem from a read error. The chain uses TRBV29-1 and TRBJ2-1, with 9 bases aligning to TRBD2. The CDR3 consists of 14 residues. Looked up from germline, CDR1 is SQVTM and CDR2 is ANQGSEA. The CDR3 sequence: CSVLGGGVYNEQLF. The DNA of the CDR3 is TGCAGCGTTCTGGGCGGGGGGGTTTACAATGAGCAGCTCTTC.

As for this clonotype: At one end the junction does not follow the germline gene, possibly because of a read error. The V call is TRBV11-1, the J call TRBJ1-4, with D tentatively TRBD1 (6 bases). Germline V lookup: CDR1 SGHAT, CDR2 FQDESV (reference sequence). This CDR3 has 14 residues. CDR3 protein: CVSCPDVGGGGLFF. The CDR3 nucleotides are TGTGTCAGCTGTCCGGATGTCGGGGGCGGGGGACTGTTTTTT.

For this clonotype: A clone one base away is much larger, so this may be a read error. The V gene is TRBV20-1, the J gene TRBJ1-2; 9 bases map to TRBD1. V dropped 7 bases and J dropped 6; count of bases not matched to a gene: 9. The CDR3 covers 13 residues. Per germline, CDR1 DFQATT and CDR2 SNEGSKA (reference sequence). CDR3 in amino acids: CSGVQGQGDGYTF. DNA for the CDR3: TGCAGTGGGGTACAGGGACAGGGAGATGGCTACACCTTC.

Ten or more counts support this clonotype. CDR3 amino acids: CASSLARVAGGGSYNEQFF. The CDR3 region has the DNA TGTGCCAGCAGCTTAGCTCGAGTAGCGGGAGGAGGTTCCTACAATGAGCAGTTCTTC. The rearrangement links TRBV11-3 to TRBJ2-1; TRBD2 matches 10 bases. CDR1 SGHNT and CDR2 YENEEA come from the germline V gene. The CDR3 has 19 amino acids. The junction had 10 bases not matched to a gene; V was cut back by 1 base and J by 1 base. The full variable domain, with the rest looked up from reference TRBV11-3 and TRBJ2-1, is EAGVVQSPRYKIIEKKQPVAFWCNPISGHNTLYWYLQNLGQGPELLIRYENEEAVDDSQLPKDRFSAERLKGVDSTLKIQPAELGDSAVYLCASSLARVAGGGSYNEQFFGPGTRLTVL.

Note on this clonotype: It is likely a read error, because the conserved phenylalanine at the end of the CDR3 is missing. This sequence joins TRBV11-3 and TRBJ2-5, with 10 bases matching TRBD2. The CDR3 runs to 15 residues. CDR1 SGHNT and CDR2 YENEEA come from the germline V gene. CDR3: CASSLEAGGHETQYV. The CDR3 nucleotides read TGTGCCAGCAGCTTAGAAGCGGGAGGGCATGAGACTCAGTACGTC.

Turning to this clonotype: One end of the junction varies from germline; a read error may be responsible. The V gene is TRBV12-5, the J gene TRBJ2-1, with 11 bases matching TRBD2. CDR1 and CDR2 from the germline V gene are LGHNT and FRNRAP. The CDR3 runs 16 residues. In nucleotides, the CDR3 is TGTGCTAGTGGTTCGAAGACTAGCGGGACTGTGAATGAGCAGTGTTTC. Amino acid sequence: CASGSKTSGTVNEQCF.

Comments on this clonotype: At one end the junction does not follow the germline gene, possibly because of a read error. The chain combines TRBV11-3 with TRBJ1-1; possibly TRBD1 for D (5 bases). Looked up from germline, CDR1 is SGHNT and CDR2 is YENEEA. The CDR3 sequence is 17 residues long. CDR3 coding DNA: TGTACCAGCAGCTTAGTAGGTATTAGGGGACGGGCCGCTGAAGCTTTCTTT. It translates to CTSSLVGIRGRAAEAFF. Drawing the rest from reference TRBV11-3 and TRBJ1-1, the complete variable domain is EAGVVQSPRYKIIEKKQPVAFWCNPISGHNTLYWYLQNLGQGPELLIRYENEEAVDDSQLPKDRFSAERLKGVDSTLKIQPAELGDSAVYLCTSSLVGIRGRAAEAFFGQGTRLTVV.

Turning to this clonotype: A junction end diverges from the germline sequence, so it may reflect a read error. This sequence joins TRBV4-1 and TRBJ2-7; the D call may be TRBD1 or TRBD2 (5 bases each). Germline CDR1 MGHRA, CDR2 YSYEKL. The CDR3 runs to 16 residues. CDR3 nucleotide sequence: TGCGCCAGCAGCCAAGATGAGACGAGGGGTGCGTACGAACAGTACTTC. Protein product: CASSQDETRGAYEQYF.

This clonotype is medium-sized (0.01 to 0.1%) by share. The chain is built from TRBV20-1 and TRBJ1-2; weak D call: TRBD1 (6 bases). Germline-derived CDR1 and CDR2 are DFQATT and SNEGSKA (reference sequence). This CDR3 is built from 12 residues. The ends were cut back, 6 bases at V and 4 bases at J, with 12 bases in the middle. This CDR3 reads CSARGGGYGYTF. As DNA, the CDR3 is TGCAGTGCCCGAGGGGGGGGCTATGGCTACACCTTC.

Points on this clonotype: A read error may explain this, as a much larger clone is one base away. The chain links TRBV6-1 to TRBJ2-2; D gene uncertain. Germline assignment: CDR1 MNHNS and CDR2 SASEGT. The CDR3 extends over 12 amino acids. The ends were cut back, 11 bases at V and 4 bases at J, with 11 bases in the middle. CDR3 in amino acids: CAGGRVTGELFF. As DNA, the CDR3 is TGTGCCGGCGGTCGGGTCACCGGGGAGCTGTTTTTT.

Turning to this clonotype: A single base separates this from a much larger clone, so it may be a read error. The missing conserved phenylalanine or tryptophan at the end of this CDR3 makes a read error likely. The rearrangement uses TRBV6-5 and TRBJ2-7; possible D gene TRBD2, 7 bases. V dropped 2 bases and J dropped 1 base, with 9 bases sitting between them. The length of the CDR3 is 14 residues. Germline CDR1 and CDR2: MNHEY and SVGAGI. For the CDR3, the DNA is TGTGCCAGCAGTTACGGGGGGGCTTCCTACGAGCAGTACTCC. Translated: CASSYGGASYEQYS.

Concerning this clonotype: This may arise from a read error, as a much more abundant clone is one base away. V usage is TRBV12-3 or TRBV12-4 and J usage is TRBJ2-2; 7 bases are shared with TRBD1. The CDR3 has 14 residues. CDR3 DNA sequence: TGTGCCAGCCGGGACAGTGGGAACACCGGGAAGCTGTTTTTT. Translation gives CASRDSGNTGKLFF.

The rearrangement uses TRBV10-3 and TRBJ2-5; D may be TRBD2 (5 bases). CDR3 length equals 13 residues. V shed 8 bases and J shed 3 bases, with 13 bases lying between them. Germline assignment: CDR1 ENHRY and CDR2 SYGVKD. The DNA for the CDR3 is TGTGCCATCGCCGACATGGAGGAAGAGACCCAGTACTTC. Amino acid sequence: CAIADMEEETQYF.

As regards this clonotype: A much larger clone lies a single base off, so this may be a read error. The chain has TRBV6-5 and TRBJ2-1, with D perhaps TRBD1 (5 bases). This CDR3 is built from 13 residues. Germline CDR1 reads MNHEY; CDR2 reads SVGAGI. DNA for the CDR3: TGTGCCAGCAGTTACGAAAGGGGCCATGACCAGTTCTTC. Its protein is CASSYERGHDQFF.

This clonotype appeared once. No conserved phenylalanine or tryptophan ends this CDR3, so it is likely a read error. V and J are TRBV6-5 and TRBJ2-5; no reliable D call. Trimming stripped 2 bases from V and 4 bases from J, with 11 bases between. Germline-derived CDR1 and CDR2 are MNHEY and SVGAGI. CDR3 length equals 14 residues. The CDR3 spells CASSYDGSIETQYL. The CDR3 bases are TGTGCCAGCAGTTACGACGGTAGTATAGAGACCCAGTACCTC.

A remark on this clonotype: A much larger clone lies one base from this, so it may be a read error. The CDR3 does not end in the conserved phenylalanine or tryptophan, so this is likely a read error. V is TRBV9 and J is TRBJ1-1, with TRBD1 identical over 7 bases. This CDR3 comprises 15 residues. After removal of 4 bases from V and 4 bases from J, the junction contained 10 bases not matched to a gene. In germline, CDR1 is SGDLS, CDR2 YYNGEE. CDR3 nucleotides: TGTGCCAGCAGCTCTTCAGGGGGGCCGGGCACTGAAGCTTTCTAT. Translation: CASSSSGGPGTEAFY.

This clonotype was detected a few times. This sequence may be a read error, since a much larger clone differs from it by one base. The chain joins TRBV4-2 to TRBJ2-7; possible D gene TRBD1, 6 bases. Germline-derived CDR1 and CDR2 are LGHNA and YNFKEQ. This CDR3 comprises 13 residues. CDR3 bases: TGTACCAGCAGCCCTGGGGGCCTCTACGAGCAGTACTTC. Protein sequence: CTSSPGGLYEQYF.

The gene calls are TRBV6-1 and TRBJ1-2; 8 nucleotides agree with TRBD1. There are 14 residues in the CDR3. Per germline, CDR1 MNHNS and CDR2 SASEGT. In DNA, the CDR3 is TGTGTCGCCATACAGGGGGATCTTAACTATGGCTACACCTTC. This encodes CVAIQGDLNYGYTF.

This clonotype was counted many times. V is TRBV5-4 and J is TRBJ2-5; 12 nucleotides line up with TRBD1. This CDR3 region has 17 residues. With 2 bases clipped from V and 4 bases from J, the junction kept 9 bases outside the gene matches. In germline, CDR1 is SGHNT, CDR2 YYREEE (reference sequence). CDR3 DNA: TGTGCCAGCAGCTTATCTCCGGGACAGGGGGCCAGAGAGACCCAGTACTTC. As protein: CASSLSPGQGARETQYF.

This clonotype was observed at least ten times. The gene calls are TRBV11-3 and TRBJ2-1; TRBD2 matches 15 bases. Trimming at V came to 5 bases and at J to 5 bases, leaving 4 bases not matched to a gene. This CDR3 is built from 16 residues. CDR1 SGHNT and CDR2 YENEEA come from the germline V gene. Written as DNA, the CDR3 is TGTGCCAGCAGCCAGGGACTAGCGGGAGGTAACAATGAGCAGTTCTTC. It encodes CASSQGLAGGNNEQFF.

Ten or more counts support this clonotype. The rearrangement links TRBV20-1 to TRBJ2-3, with 15 bases fitting TRBD2. The CDR3 spans 18 residues. The V gene end was trimmed by 6 bases and the J gene end by 1 base; junction bases not matched to a gene: 11. CDR1 is DFQATT, CDR2 SNEGSKA, per germline (reference sequence). The CDR3 DNA sequence: TGCAGTGCCCCCGGACTAGCGGGGGGGCGGGTCGGCACAGATACGCAGTATTTT. This sequence encodes CSAPGLAGGRVGTDTQYF.

For this clonotype: One base away lies a much larger clone, so this may be a sequencing read error. The V call is TRBV11-1, the J call TRBJ2-7; TRBD2 might be the D (5 bases). The CDR3 consists of 13 residues. V was cut by 4 bases and J by 2 bases, with 9 bases left in between. Germline CDR1 reads SGHAT; CDR2 reads FQDESV (reference sequence). The CDR3 region has the DNA TGTGCCAGCAGCTCCGGGGAACCCTACGAGCAGTACTTC. Translated, it gives CASSSGEPYEQYF.